What follows are 10 T cell receptor beta chains derived from one specimen sequenced in a study of blood T cell repertoires in COVID-19 (TCRdb year 2020). Library construction relied on the immunoSEQ multiplex PCR assay. Here the immuneACCESS table is served through TCRdb, limited to in-frame sequences with V and J called. Missing clones are a known gap in these copies; in checked studies unresolved V genes cover under half, and the rest lacks a known reason. Counted in this sample were approximately 330,000 clones; roughly 90% of them appeared once. The top ten constitute 3% to 4% of the sample. Sequenced input: peripheral blood. The receptors were sampled from a woman aged 45-59 years with active or convalescent COVID-19.

The chain links TRBV9 to TRBJ2-7; TRBD1 is a possible D gene (5 bases). Trimming left V 2 bases short and J 3 bases short, with 9 bases between. This CDR3 contains 13 residues. Per germline, CDR1 SGDLS and CDR2 YYNGEE. This CDR3 is CASSVQQGYEQYF. CDR3 nucleotide sequence: TGTGCCAGCAGCGTTCAGCAGGGCTACGAGCAGTACTTC.

This clone was recorded only once. The CDR3 DNA reads as TGTGCCAGCAGCGATACAGGGTTCGGAAACACCATATATTTT. It is translated as CASSDTGFGNTIYF. The chain recombines TRBV6-2 or TRBV6-3 with TRBJ1-3; TRBD1 might be the D (6 bases). V lost 6 bases and J lost 4, with 13 bases in between. The CDR3 is 14 amino acids. Germline assignment: CDR1 MNHEY and CDR2 SVGEGT.

This sequence joins TRBV5-1 and TRBJ2-1, with TRBD2 as a possible D gene (6 bases). V was trimmed by 5 bases and J by 1 base, leaving 16 bases between them. The CDR3 has 16 amino acids. Germline V gene lookup returns CDR1 SGHRS and CDR2 YFSETQ. The chain's CDR3 is CASREATSPSYNEQFF. The CDR3 nucleotides read TGCGCCAGCAGGGAGGCCACTAGCCCGTCCTACAATGAGCAGTTCTTC. Using reference TRBV5-1 and TRBJ2-1 for the parts outside the CDR3, the full variable domain is KAGVTQTPRYLIKTRGQQVTLSCSPISGHRSVSWYQQTPGQGLQFLFEYFSETQRNKGNFPGRFSGRQFSNSRSEMNVSTLELGDSALYLCASREATSPSYNEQFFGPGTRLTVL.

The chain carries TRBV7-2 and TRBJ2-7; TRBD1 agrees at 8 bases. CDR1 SGHTA and CDR2 FQGNSA come from the germline V gene. The CDR3 is 14 residues long. V was pared by 1 base and J by 2 bases, with 1 base of the junction left unmatched. CDR3 DNA: TGTGCCAGCAGCTTAGGGACAGGGACCTACGAGCAGTACTTC. It codes for CASSLGTGTYEQYF.

The chain is built from TRBV30 and TRBJ2-1, with 16 nucleotides matching TRBD2. CDR3 length equals 16 residues. V gave up 3 bases and J gave up 8 bases; unmatched junction bases: 7. CDR1 GTSNPN and CDR2 SVGIG come from the germline V gene (reference sequence). CDR3 in amino acids: CAWRPGLAGGPHEQFF. The CDR3 DNA reads TGTGCCTGGAGGCCGGGACTAGCGGGAGGGCCTCATGAGCAGTTCTTC.

The J gene is TRBJ1-5, the V gene TRBV19; 9 bases are a match to TRBD1. This CDR3 has 13 residues. With V trimmed by 9 bases and J by 6 bases, 6 bases remained unmatched. The germline V gene encodes CDR1 LNHDA and CDR2 SQIVND (reference sequence). The CDR3 sequence: CASIGQGSQPQHF. CDR3 in DNA: TGTGCCAGCATCGGACAGGGGAGTCAGCCCCAGCATTTT.

This chain uses TRBV5-5 with TRBJ1-5; 10 bases line up with TRBD1. From germline, CDR1 is SGHKS and CDR2 YYEKEE (reference sequence). The CDR3 runs to 17 residues. V was clipped by 4 bases and J by 7 bases; unmatched bases: 14. The CDR3 reads CASSPGTGESPIQPQHF. CDR3 DNA sequence: TGTGCCAGCAGCCCTGGGACAGGGGAGTCCCCCATCCAGCCCCAGCATTTT. Filled out from reference TRBV5-5 and TRBJ1-5, the complete variable domain reads DAGVTQSPTHLIKTRGQQVTLRCSPISGHKSVSWYQQVLGQGPQFIFQYYEKEERGRGNFPDRFSARQFPNYSSELNVNALLLGDSALYLCASSPGTGESPIQPQHFGDGTRLSIL.

The J gene is TRBJ2-1, the V gene TRBV9; D gene ambiguous. CDR3 size: 15 residues. Germline CDR1 is SGDLS and CDR2 is YYNGEE. V lost 0 bases and J lost 8, with 15 bases in between. CDR3 sequence (DNA): TGTGCCAGCAGCGTAGGTCTAGAGTTTAGGTATGAGCAGTTCTTC. This gives the protein CASSVGLEFRYEQFF.

The chain couples TRBV27 to TRBJ2-1, with TRBD2 as a possible D gene (5 bases). In germline, CDR1 is MNHEY, CDR2 SMNVEV (reference sequence). V shed 6 bases and J shed 2 bases, with 14 bases lying between them. The length of the CDR3 is 15 residues. CDR3 DNA: TGTGCCAGCAGGGTACGACGGGATGCCTACAATGAGCAGTTCTTC. This codes for CASRVRRDAYNEQFF.

This chain uses TRBV6-1 with TRBJ2-4; possibly TRBD1 for D (5 bases). The CDR3 is 21 residues long. Looked up from germline, CDR1 is MNHNS and CDR2 is SASEGT. V lost 2 bases and J 1 base, leaving 27 bases between the germline ends. The CDR3 nucleotides are TGTGCCAGCAGTGAATCAAGGGGCCCCAAGCTTTCTCGATCGGCCAAAAACATTCAGTACTTC. It codes for CASSESRGPKLSRSAKNIQYF.